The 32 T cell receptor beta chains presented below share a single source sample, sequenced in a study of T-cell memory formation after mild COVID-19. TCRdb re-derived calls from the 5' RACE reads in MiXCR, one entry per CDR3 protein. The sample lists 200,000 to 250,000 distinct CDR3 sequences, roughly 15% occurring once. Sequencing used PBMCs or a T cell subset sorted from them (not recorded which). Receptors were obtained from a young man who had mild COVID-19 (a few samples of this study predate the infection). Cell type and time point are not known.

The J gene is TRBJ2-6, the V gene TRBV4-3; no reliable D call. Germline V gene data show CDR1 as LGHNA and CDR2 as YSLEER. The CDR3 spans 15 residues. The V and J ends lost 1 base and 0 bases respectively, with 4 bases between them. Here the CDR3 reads CASSQGFSGANVLTF. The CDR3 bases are TGCGCCAGCAGCCAAGGGTTCTCTGGGGCCAACGTCCTGACTTTC.

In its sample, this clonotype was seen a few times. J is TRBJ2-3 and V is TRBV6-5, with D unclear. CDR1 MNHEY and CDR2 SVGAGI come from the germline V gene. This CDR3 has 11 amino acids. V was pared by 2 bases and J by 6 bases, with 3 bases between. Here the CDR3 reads CASSYRDTQYF. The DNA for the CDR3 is TGTGCCAGCAGTTACAGGGATACGCAGTATTTT.

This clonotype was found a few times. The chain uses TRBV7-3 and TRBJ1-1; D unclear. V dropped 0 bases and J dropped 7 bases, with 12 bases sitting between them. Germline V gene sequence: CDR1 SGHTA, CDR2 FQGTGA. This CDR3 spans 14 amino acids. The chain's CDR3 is CASSLTPGRSEAFF. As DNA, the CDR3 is TGTGCCAGCAGCTTAACCCCGGGGAGGAGTGAAGCTTTCTTT.

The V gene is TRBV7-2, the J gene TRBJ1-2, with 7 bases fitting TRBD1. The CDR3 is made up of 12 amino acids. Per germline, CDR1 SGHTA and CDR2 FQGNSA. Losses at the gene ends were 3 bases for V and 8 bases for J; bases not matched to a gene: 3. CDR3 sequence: CASSLQGEGYTF. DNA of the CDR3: TGTGCCAGCAGCTTGCAGGGGGAAGGCTACACCTTC.

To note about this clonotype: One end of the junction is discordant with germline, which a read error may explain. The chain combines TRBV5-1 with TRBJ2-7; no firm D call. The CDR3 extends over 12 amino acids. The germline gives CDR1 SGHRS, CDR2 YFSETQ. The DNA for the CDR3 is TGCTCCAGCAGCACAACAGCATACGAGCAGTACTTC. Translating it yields CSSSTTAYEQYF.

CDR3 nucleotides: TGCGCCAGCAGCGCCTCCGGGAACACAGATACGCAGTATTTT. Protein: CASSASGNTDTQYF. The rearrangement joins TRBV5-1 to TRBJ2-3; the D gene is possibly TRBD2 (5 bases). The CDR3 runs 14 residues. V lost 4 bases and J 2 bases, leaving 11 bases between the germline ends. From germline, CDR1 is SGHRS and CDR2 YFSETQ.

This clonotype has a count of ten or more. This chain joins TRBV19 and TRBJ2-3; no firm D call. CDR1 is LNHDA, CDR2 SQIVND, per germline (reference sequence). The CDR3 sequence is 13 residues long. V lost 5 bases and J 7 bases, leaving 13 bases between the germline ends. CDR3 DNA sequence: TGTGCCAGTAGTCCCTCTTCGGAAAATACGCAGTATTTT. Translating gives CASSPSSENTQYF.

The DNA for the CDR3 is TGTGCCAGCAGCTTACGCCCAGCAGGAATCGTATCACCCCTCCACTTT. Its translation: CASSLRPAGIVSPLHF. This rearrangement joins TRBV7-2 to TRBJ1-6; D is unresolved. The germline V gene encodes CDR1 SGHTA and CDR2 FQGNSA. CDR3 length: 16 residues. Trimming pared 2 bases from V and 10 bases from J, leaving 18 bases between.

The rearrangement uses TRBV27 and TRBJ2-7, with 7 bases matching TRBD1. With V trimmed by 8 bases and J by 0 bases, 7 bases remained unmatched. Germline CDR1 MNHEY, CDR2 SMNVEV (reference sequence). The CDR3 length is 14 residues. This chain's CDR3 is CASAGQASSYEQYF. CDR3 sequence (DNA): TGTGCCAGCGCAGGACAGGCCTCCTCCTACGAGCAGTACTTC.

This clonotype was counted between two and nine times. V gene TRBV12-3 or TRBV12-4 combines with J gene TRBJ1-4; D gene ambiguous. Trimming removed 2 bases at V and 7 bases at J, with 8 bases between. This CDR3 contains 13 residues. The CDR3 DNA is TGTGCCAGCAGTTTAAGGGTTACTGAAAAACTGTTTTTT. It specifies CASSLRVTEKLFF.

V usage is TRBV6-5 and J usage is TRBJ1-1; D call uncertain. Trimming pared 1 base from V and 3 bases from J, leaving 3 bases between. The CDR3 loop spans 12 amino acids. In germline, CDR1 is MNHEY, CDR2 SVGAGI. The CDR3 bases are TGTGCCAGCAGTTACTGGCACACTGAAGCTTTCTTT. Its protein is CASSYWHTEAFF.

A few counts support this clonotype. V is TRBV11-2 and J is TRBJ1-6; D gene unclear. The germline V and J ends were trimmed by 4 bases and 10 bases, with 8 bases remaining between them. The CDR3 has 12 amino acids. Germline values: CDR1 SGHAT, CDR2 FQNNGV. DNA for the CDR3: TGTGCCAGCAGCTATATTAGCTCACCCCTCCACTTT. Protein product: CASSYISSPLHF.

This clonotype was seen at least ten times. CDR3 DNA sequence: TGCGCCAGCAGCCAGGGGGATGGCACAGATACGCAGTATTTT. Its protein is CASSQGDGTDTQYF. The chain is built from TRBV4-3 and TRBJ2-3; perhaps D is TRBD1 or TRBD2 (5 bases each). V dropped 3 bases and J dropped 1 base, with 8 bases sitting between them. The CDR3 is 14 residues long. Germline V gives CDR1 LGHNA, CDR2 YSLEER.

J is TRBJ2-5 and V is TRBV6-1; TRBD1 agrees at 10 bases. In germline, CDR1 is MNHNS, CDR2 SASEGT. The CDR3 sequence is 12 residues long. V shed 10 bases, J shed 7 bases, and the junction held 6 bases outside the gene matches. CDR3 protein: CATSGTGVTQYF. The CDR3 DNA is TGTGCCACCTCCGGGACAGGGGTGACCCAGTACTTC.

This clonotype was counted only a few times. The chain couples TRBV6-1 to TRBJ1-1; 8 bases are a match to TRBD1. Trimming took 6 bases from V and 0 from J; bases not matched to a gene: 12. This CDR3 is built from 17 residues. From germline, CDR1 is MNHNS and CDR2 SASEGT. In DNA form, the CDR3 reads TGTGCCAGCAGGGTCAGACAGGGGTTTAACATGAACACTGAAGCTTTCTTT. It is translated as CASRVRQGFNMNTEAFF.

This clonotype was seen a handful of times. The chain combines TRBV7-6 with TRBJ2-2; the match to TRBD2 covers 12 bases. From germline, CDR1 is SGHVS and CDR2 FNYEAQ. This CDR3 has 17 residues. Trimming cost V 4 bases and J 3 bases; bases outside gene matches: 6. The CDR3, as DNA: TGTGCCAGCAGCTCCTCTAGCGGGGGGGCCGACACCGGGGAGCTGTTTTTT. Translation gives CASSSSSGGADTGELFF.

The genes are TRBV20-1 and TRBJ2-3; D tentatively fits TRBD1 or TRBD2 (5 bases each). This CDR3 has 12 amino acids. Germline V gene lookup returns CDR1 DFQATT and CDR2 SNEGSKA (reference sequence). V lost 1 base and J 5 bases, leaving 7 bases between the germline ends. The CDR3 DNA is TGCAGTGCTAGAGGGGGGTTAGATACGCAGTATTTT. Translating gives CSARGGLDTQYF.

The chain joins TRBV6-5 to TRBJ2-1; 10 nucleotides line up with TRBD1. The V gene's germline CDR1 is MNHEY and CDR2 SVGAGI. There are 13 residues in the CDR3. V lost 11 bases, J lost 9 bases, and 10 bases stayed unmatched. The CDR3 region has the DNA TGTGCCTCAGCGGGACAGGGGTCAACTGAGCAGTTCTTC. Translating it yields CASAGQGSTEQFF.

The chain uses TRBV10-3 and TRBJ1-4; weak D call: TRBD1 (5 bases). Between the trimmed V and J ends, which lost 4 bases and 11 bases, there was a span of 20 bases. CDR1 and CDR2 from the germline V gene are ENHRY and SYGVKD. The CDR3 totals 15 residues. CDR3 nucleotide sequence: TGTGCCATCAGTGGTGGCCTGGTACAGGCGGAGAAACTGTTTTTT. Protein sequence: CAISGGLVQAEKLFF.

The CDR3 reads CASSLLKGANTGELFF. For the CDR3, the DNA is TGTGCCAGCAGCTTGTTGAAGGGGGCGAACACCGGGGAGCTGTTTTTT. The chain is built from TRBV5-6 and TRBJ2-2, with D possibly TRBD1 on 6 matching bases. Germline values: CDR1 SGHDT, CDR2 YYEEEE. This CDR3 comprises 16 residues. V was trimmed by 1 base and J by 0 bases, leaving 10 bases between them. Based on the CDR3 plus reference TRBV5-6 and TRBJ2-2, the full variable domain is DAGVTQSPTHLIKTRGQQVTLRCSPKSGHDTVSWYQQALGQGPQFIFQYYEEEERQRGNFPDRFSGHQFPNYSSELNVNALLLGDSALYLCASSLLKGANTGELFFGEGSRLTVL.

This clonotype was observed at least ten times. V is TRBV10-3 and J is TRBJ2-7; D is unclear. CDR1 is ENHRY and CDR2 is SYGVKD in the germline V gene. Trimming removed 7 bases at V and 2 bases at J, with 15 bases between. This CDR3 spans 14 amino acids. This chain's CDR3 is CAIKSQSRTYEQYF. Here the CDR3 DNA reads TGTGCCATCAAATCCCAGTCTCGCACCTACGAGCAGTACTTC.

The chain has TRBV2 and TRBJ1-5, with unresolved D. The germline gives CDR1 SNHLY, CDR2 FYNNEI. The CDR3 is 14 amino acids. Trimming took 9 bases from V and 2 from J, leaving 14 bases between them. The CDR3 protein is CASIASVGNQPQHF. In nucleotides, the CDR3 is TGTGCCAGTATAGCCTCTGTCGGCAATCAGCCCCAGCATTTT.

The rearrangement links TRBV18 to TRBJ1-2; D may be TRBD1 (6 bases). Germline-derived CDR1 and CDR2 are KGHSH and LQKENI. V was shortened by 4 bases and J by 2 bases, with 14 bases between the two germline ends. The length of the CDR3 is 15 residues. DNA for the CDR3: TGTGCCAGCTCACTCAGGACAGAGGACAACTATGGCTACACCTTC. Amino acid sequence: CASSLRTEDNYGYTF.

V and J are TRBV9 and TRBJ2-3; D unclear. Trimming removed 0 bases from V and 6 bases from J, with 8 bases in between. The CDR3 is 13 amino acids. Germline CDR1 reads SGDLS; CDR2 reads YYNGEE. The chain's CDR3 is CASSVAVGDTQYF. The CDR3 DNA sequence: TGTGCCAGCAGCGTAGCCGTTGGGGATACGCAGTATTTT.

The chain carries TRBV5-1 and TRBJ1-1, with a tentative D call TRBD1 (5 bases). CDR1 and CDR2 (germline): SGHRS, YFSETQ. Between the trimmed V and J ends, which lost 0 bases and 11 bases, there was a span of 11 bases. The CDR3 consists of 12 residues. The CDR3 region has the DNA TGCGCCAGCAGCTTGGCTCAGGGTTACGCTTTCTTT. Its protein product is CASSLAQGYAFF.

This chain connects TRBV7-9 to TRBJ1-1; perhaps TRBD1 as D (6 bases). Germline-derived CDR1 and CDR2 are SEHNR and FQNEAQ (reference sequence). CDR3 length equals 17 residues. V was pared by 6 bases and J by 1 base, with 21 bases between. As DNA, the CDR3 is TGTGCCAGCAGTTCCGGACGGGACACCAATTCGAACACTGAAGCTTTCTTT. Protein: CASSSGRDTNSNTEAFF.

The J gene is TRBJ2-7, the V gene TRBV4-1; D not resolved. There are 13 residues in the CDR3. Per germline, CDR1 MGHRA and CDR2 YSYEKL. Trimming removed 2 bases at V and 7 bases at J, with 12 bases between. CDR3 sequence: CASSQQEYGEQYF. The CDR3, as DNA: TGCGCCAGCAGCCAACAGGAATATGGGGAGCAGTACTTC.

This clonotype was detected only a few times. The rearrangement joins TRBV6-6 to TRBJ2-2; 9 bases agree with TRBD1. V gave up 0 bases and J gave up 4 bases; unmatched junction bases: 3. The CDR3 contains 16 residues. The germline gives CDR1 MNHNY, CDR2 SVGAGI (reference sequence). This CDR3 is CASSYSGTGTTGELFF. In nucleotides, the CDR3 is TGTGCCAGCAGTTACTCCGGGACAGGGACCACCGGGGAGCTGTTTTTT.

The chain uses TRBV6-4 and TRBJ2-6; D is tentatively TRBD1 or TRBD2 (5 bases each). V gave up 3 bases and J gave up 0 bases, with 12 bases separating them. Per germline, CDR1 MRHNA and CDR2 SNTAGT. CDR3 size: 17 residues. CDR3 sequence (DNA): TGTGCCAGCAGTGAAGGTGGTGGGACCTCTGGGGCCAACGTCCTGACTTTC. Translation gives CASSEGGGTSGANVLTF.

In nucleotides, the CDR3 is TGTGCCAGTAGTATAGGCGTGACGGCCAACGTCCTGACTTTC. It is translated as CASSIGVTANVLTF. The gene calls are TRBV19 and TRBJ2-6, with no clear D. The CDR3 runs 14 residues. V was clipped by 1 base and J by 6 bases, with 7 bases between them. Germline V CDR1 and CDR2: LNHDA, SQIVND (reference sequence). The whole variable domain, remainder taken from reference TRBV19 and TRBJ2-6, is DGGITQSPKYLFRKEGQNVTLSCEQNLNHDAMYWYRQDPGQGLRLIYYSQIVNDFQKGDIAEGYSVSREKKESFPLTVTSAQKNPTAFYLCASSIGVTANVLTFGAGSRLTVL.

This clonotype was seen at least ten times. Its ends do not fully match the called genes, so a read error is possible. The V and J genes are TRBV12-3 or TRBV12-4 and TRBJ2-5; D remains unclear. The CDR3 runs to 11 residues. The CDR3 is CASSLVETQYF. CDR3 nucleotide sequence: TGCGCCAGCAGCTTGGTAGAGACCCAGTACTTC.

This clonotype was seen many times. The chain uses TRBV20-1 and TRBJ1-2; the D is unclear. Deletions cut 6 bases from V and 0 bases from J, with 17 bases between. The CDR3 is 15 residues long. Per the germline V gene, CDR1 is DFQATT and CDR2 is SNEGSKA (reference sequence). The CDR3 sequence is CSARKPGVTNYGYTF. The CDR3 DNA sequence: TGCAGTGCCAGAAAGCCGGGAGTAACTAACTATGGCTACACCTTC.